The clone carrying this TCR beta chain was picked up a small number of times. Its antigen is as yet unknown. This record comes from a study of blood T cells in healthy people across ages. Study-wide findings and caveats: Researchers deemed the diversity estimates from one million T cells underestimates. Using unsorted PBMCs precluded a conclusive naive versus antigen-experienced comparison. It was found that TCR beta diversity correlated strongly with the percentage of naive T cells.

Through a sample-barcoded 5' primer and a J-beta primer mix, a second PCR was run for roughly 6 to 11 cycles. TCRdb re-called the 5' RACE reads with MiXCR, one entry per CDR3 protein. Of some 760,000 distinct CDR3 sequences listed, 20% to 25% are singletons. This CDR3 comprises 15 residues. The V and J ends lost 6 bases and 7 bases, in that order; junction bases with no gene match: 7. Germline V gene data show CDR1 as SGHAT and CDR2 as FQNNGV. These same records also appear under a second study, on T cells of mothers and their children.

The sequenced sample consisted of blood. The chain couples TRBV11-2 to TRBJ2-2; TRBD1 matches 11 bases. This receptor was taken from a boy younger than 18 in good health. The CDR3: CASSPDRGRGGELFF. The CDR3 bases are TGTGCCAGCAGTCCGGACAGGGGGCGAGGCGGGGAGCTGTTTTTT.